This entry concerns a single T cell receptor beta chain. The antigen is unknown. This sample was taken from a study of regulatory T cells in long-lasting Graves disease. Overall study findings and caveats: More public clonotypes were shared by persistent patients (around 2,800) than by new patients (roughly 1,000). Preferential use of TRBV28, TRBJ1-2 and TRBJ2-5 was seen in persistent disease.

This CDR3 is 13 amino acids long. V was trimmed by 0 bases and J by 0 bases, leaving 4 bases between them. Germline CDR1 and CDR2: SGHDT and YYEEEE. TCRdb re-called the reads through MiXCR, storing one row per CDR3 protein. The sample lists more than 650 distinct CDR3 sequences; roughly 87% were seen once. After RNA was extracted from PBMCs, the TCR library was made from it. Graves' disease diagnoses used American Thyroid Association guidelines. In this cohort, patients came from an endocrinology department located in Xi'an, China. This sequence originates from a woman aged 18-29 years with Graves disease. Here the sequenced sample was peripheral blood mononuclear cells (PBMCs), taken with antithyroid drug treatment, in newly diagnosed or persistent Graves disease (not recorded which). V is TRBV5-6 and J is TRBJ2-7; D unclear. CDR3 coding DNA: TGTGCCAGCAGCTTGGGGATCTCCTACGAGCAGTACTTC. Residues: CASSLGISYEQYF.